Presented here are 18 T cell receptor beta chains from one specimen sequenced in a study of blood T cell repertoires in COVID-19. Profiled with immunoSEQ multiplex PCR; TCRdb holds only in-frame clones, not every one. Of 60,000 to 80,000 clones in the sample, 92% were seen once. Sequenced material: peripheral blood. The receptors come from a human donor in a cohort sampled during active COVID-19.

The chain employs TRBV7-3 and TRBJ2-5; TRBD2 agrees at 10 bases. Trimming removed 5 bases from V and 4 bases from J; junction bases left unmatched: 10. Germline assignment: CDR1 SGHTA and CDR2 FQGTGA. The CDR3 covers 16 residues. In DNA, the CDR3 is TGTGCCAGCAGCCCCGGAGCGGGGGGGCCCTTAGAGACCCAGTACTTC. Translating gives CASSPGAGGPLETQYF.

This rearrangement joins TRBV4-1 to TRBJ1-3, with a possible D match to TRBD1 (6 bases). V was clipped by 1 base and J by 0 bases, with 10 bases between them. The CDR3 has 16 amino acids. Germline values: CDR1 MGHRA, CDR2 YSYEKL. CDR3 in DNA: TGCGCCAGCAGCCAAGGTGACAGGTACTCTGGAAACACCATATATTTT. Translated: CASSQGDRYSGNTIYF.

The V and J genes are TRBV12-5 and TRBJ1-1; 10 nucleotides agree with TRBD1. Germline CDR1 is LGHNT and CDR2 is FRNRAP. CDR3 length equals 14 residues. The V segment lost 11 bases and the J segment 7 bases; nucleotides outside the gene matches: 13. CDR3 DNA: TGTGCTGGCCCCGGGGGGACAGGGGTTGATGAAGCTTTCTTT. The encoded protein is CAGPGGTGVDEAFF. The full variable domain, rest sourced from reference TRBV12-5 and TRBJ1-1, is DARVTQTPRHKVTEMGQEVTMRCQPILGHNTVFWYRQTMMQGLELLAYFRNRAPLDDSGMPKDRFSAEMPDATLATLKIQPSEPRDSAVYFCAGPGGTGVDEAFFGQGTRLTVV.

V and J are TRBV27 and TRBJ2-7, with 9 nucleotides matching TRBD1. The CDR3 has 14 residues. Looked up from germline, CDR1 is MNHEY and CDR2 is SMNVEV (reference sequence). V shed 3 bases and J 2 bases; nucleotides not matched to a gene: 2. CDR3 nucleotides: TGTGCCAGCAGTTTCGGACAGGGGACCTACGAGCAGTACTTC. Translation: CASSFGQGTYEQYF.

This chain uses TRBV5-1 with TRBJ2-1, with TRBD2 matching over 7 bases. The CDR3 extends over 13 amino acids. Losses at the gene ends were 4 bases for V and 8 bases for J; bases not matched to a gene: 6. The germline gives CDR1 SGHRS, CDR2 YFSETQ. This CDR3 reads CASSPMGGYEQFF. The CDR3 region has the DNA TGCGCCAGCAGCCCAATGGGGGGGTATGAGCAGTTCTTC.

The chain employs TRBV23-1 and TRBJ2-7; 7 bases match TRBD1. TRBV23-1 is an ORF, with its function uncertain. The CDR3 spans 14 residues. Unmatched junction bases numbered 1, after V lost 0 bases and J lost 2 bases. CDR3 bases: TGCGCCAGCAGTCAATCCGACAGGGCCTACGAGCAGTACTTC. It is translated as CASSQSDRAYEQYF.

The rearrangement uses TRBV7-3 and TRBJ2-1; 9 nucleotides agree with TRBD2. CDR1 and CDR2 (germline): SGHTA, FQGTGA. V shed 1 base, J shed 8 bases, and the junction held 6 bases outside the gene matches. This CDR3 region has 15 residues. In nucleotides, the CDR3 is TGTGCCAGCAGCTTAATGGCTAGCGGGATCGATGAGCAGTTCTTC. This gives the protein CASSLMASGIDEQFF.

The rearrangement uses TRBV5-1 and TRBJ2-3; TRBD2 matches at 7 bases. The CDR3 is 15 amino acids. The germline CDR1 and CDR2 sequences are SGHRS and YFSETQ. V trimming: 5 bases; J trimming: 3 bases; junction bases outside the gene matches: 9. Here the CDR3 reads CASRISGGPTDTQYF. The CDR3 coding sequence is TGCGCCAGCAGAATTTCGGGGGGACCTACAGATACGCAGTATTTT.

The chain is built from TRBV5-4 and TRBJ1-1; D remains unclear. The CDR3 has 14 residues. Germline values: CDR1 SGHNT, CDR2 YYREEE (reference sequence). Trimming pared 4 bases from V and 0 bases from J, leaving 10 bases between. CDR3 loop: CASSTGVMNTEAFF. Here the CDR3 DNA reads TGTGCCAGCAGCACCGGGGTTATGAACACTGAAGCTTTCTTT.

The rearrangement links TRBV4-3 to TRBJ2-3; D possibly corresponds to TRBD1 (6 bases). From germline, CDR1 is LGHNA and CDR2 YSLEER. V lost 4 bases and J 1 base, leaving 9 bases between the germline ends. The CDR3 is made up of 14 amino acids. The CDR3 here is CASSRRTGTDTQYF. The CDR3 bases are TGCGCCAGCAGCCGCCGGACAGGCACAGATACGCAGTATTTT.

The sample holds one count of this clone. This chain connects TRBV9 to TRBJ2-6; 9 bases are shared with TRBD1. Germline V gene lookup returns CDR1 SGDLS and CDR2 YYNGEE. The CDR3 is 18 residues long. Trimming removed 4 bases from V and 0 bases from J; junction bases left unmatched: 8. The CDR3 spells CASSTPGQGASGANVLTF. DNA for the CDR3: TGTGCCAGCAGCACGCCGGGACAGGGCGCCTCTGGGGCCAACGTCCTGACTTTC.

The rearrangement links TRBV30 to TRBJ2-2, with 8 bases identical to TRBD2. V shed 4 bases and J 7 bases; nucleotides not matched to a gene: 8. The CDR3 is 14 residues long. The germline CDR1 and CDR2 sequences are GTSNPN and SVGIG (reference sequence). In nucleotides, the CDR3 is TGTGCCTGGATAGGAGCTAGCGGGCACGGGGAGCTGTTTTTT. Protein sequence: CAWIGASGHGELFF.

The genes are TRBV7-3 and TRBJ1-2, with D perhaps matching TRBD1 (6 bases). The CDR3 is 14 amino acids. Trimming cost V 0 bases and J 4 bases, with 9 bases left between them. The V gene's germline CDR1 is SGHTA and CDR2 FQGTGA. This CDR3 reads CASSLTKGGYGYTF. CDR3 sequence (DNA): TGTGCCAGCAGCTTAACCAAAGGGGGCTATGGCTACACCTTC.

J is TRBJ2-1 and V is TRBV19, with D perhaps matching TRBD2 (5 bases). The CDR3 has 12 residues. Deletions cut 10 bases from V and 7 bases from J, with 14 bases between. CDR1 LNHDA and CDR2 SQIVND come from the germline V gene (reference sequence). The CDR3 DNA reads as TGTGCCATCAGCGACGGGGTTAATGAGCAGTTCTTC. Its translation is CAISDGVNEQFF.

This rearrangement joins TRBV7-2 to TRBJ1-5, with D tentatively TRBD1 (5 bases). CDR3 size: 16 residues. Deletions cut 3 bases from V and 4 bases from J, with 16 bases between. Per the germline V gene, CDR1 is SGHTA and CDR2 is FQGNSA. DNA of the CDR3: TGTGCCAGCAGCTTGGGAACAGGTGCAAAGAATCAGCCCCAGCATTTT. Amino acids: CASSLGTGAKNQPQHF.

This chain joins TRBV2 and TRBJ1-1; no clear D gene. Trimming removed 6 bases from V and 5 bases from J, with 13 bases in between. Germline-derived CDR1 and CDR2 are SNHLY and FYNNEI. The CDR3 covers 13 residues. In nucleotides, the CDR3 is TGTGCCAGCAGAGTTGTAGAGGAAACTGAAGCTTTCTTT. Its protein is CASRVVEETEAFF.

This clone was seen just once. The chain couples TRBV3-1 (or the pseudogene TRBV3-2) to TRBJ1-6, with D perhaps TRBD1 (5 bases). Trimming pared 5 bases from V and 6 bases from J, leaving 17 bases between. The CDR3 totals 16 residues. Germline-derived CDR1 and CDR2 are LGHDT and YNNKEL (reference sequence). Written as DNA, the CDR3 is TGTGCCAGCAGCTGGGGGGGGACGAACCTTAATTCACCCCTCCACTTT. Translating it yields CASSWGGTNLNSPLHF.

The chain employs TRBV19 and TRBJ2-7, with 8 bases aligning to TRBD2. This CDR3 spans 15 amino acids. CDR1 is LNHDA and CDR2 is SQIVND in the germline V gene (reference sequence). Losses at the gene ends were 1 base for V and 4 bases for J; bases not matched to a gene: 6. This CDR3 reads CASSIARGGSYEQYF. The CDR3 nucleotides read TGTGCCAGTAGTATAGCCCGGGGGGGATCTTACGAGCAGTACTTC.